Presented here are 8 T cell receptor beta chains from one specimen sequenced in a study of cytotoxic CD8 clonotypes in ibrutinib-treated CLL. Produced via immunoSEQ multiplex PCR; TCRdb's table is partial and in-frame only. The sample includes 330,000 or so clones, 60% to 80% of them seen just once. Sequences were derived from PBMCs, sampled after 36 months of ibrutinib treatment. These receptor sequences come from a human donor with chronic lymphocytic leukemia.

The chain carries TRBV28 and TRBJ1-4; D unclear. The CDR3 has 13 amino acids. The V end was cut by 0 bases, the J end by 8 bases, with 7 bases between. Germline CDR1 is MDHEN and CDR2 is SYDVKM. The CDR3 region is CASSLWSREKLFF. The CDR3 coding sequence is TGTGCCAGCAGTTTATGGTCCCGAGAAAAACTGTTTTTT.

Only one count was recorded for this clone. This chain connects TRBV19 to TRBJ2-1; D is possibly TRBD2 (6 bases). The CDR3 is 14 residues long. Trimming took 0 bases from V and 13 from J, leaving 16 bases between them. Germline V CDR1 and CDR2: LNHDA, SQIVND (reference sequence). The CDR3 spells CASSIDGGLSEQFF. Written as DNA, the CDR3 is TGTGCCAGTAGTATAGATGGGGGACTTTCTGAACAGTTCTTC.

The V and J genes are TRBV5-1 and TRBJ1-5; 9 bases agree with TRBD1. CDR1 is SGHRS and CDR2 is YFSETQ in the germline V gene. The length of the CDR3 is 14 residues. V was clipped by 5 bases and J by 7 bases; unmatched bases: 7. The CDR3 DNA sequence: TGCGCCAGCAGACCAACAGGGGGCGGGCAGCCCCAGCATTTT. Translated: CASRPTGGGQPQHF.

This clone was seen more than once but under ten times. The CDR3 loop reads CASSVGGGPRYNSPLHF. The CDR3 nucleotides read TGTGCCAGCAGCGTAGGGGGGGGCCCTAGGTATAATTCACCCCTCCACTTT. The chain has TRBV9 and TRBJ1-6; possibly TRBD1 for D (6 bases). Germline CDR1 is SGDLS and CDR2 is YYNGEE. The CDR3 spans 17 residues. V was pared by 0 bases and J by 4 bases, with 14 bases between. Supplemented by reference TRBV9 and TRBJ1-6, the full variable domain reads DSGVTQTPKHLITATGQRVTLRCSPRSGDLSVYWYQQSLDQGLQFLIQYYNGEERAKGNILERFSAQQFPDLHSELNLSSLELGDSALYFCASSVGGGPRYNSPLHFGNGTRLTVT.

The chain employs TRBV7-6 and TRBJ2-2, with 12 bases aligning to TRBD2. CDR1 is SGHVS, CDR2 FNYEAQ, per germline. The ends lost 5 bases at V and 5 bases at J; junction bases unmatched: 9. This CDR3 is built from 17 residues. The CDR3 is CASSTPTSGRRTGELFF. CDR3 DNA: TGTGCCAGCAGCACACCGACTAGCGGGAGAAGGACCGGGGAGCTGTTTTTT.

In its sample, this clone was seen once. The rearrangement joins TRBV10-3 to TRBJ2-7, with D perhaps being TRBD1 or TRBD2 (5 bases each). Germline assignment: CDR1 ENHRY and CDR2 SYGVKD. Trimming shortened V by 10 bases and J by 6 bases, and 19 bases separated the two germline ends. This CDR3 spans 13 amino acids. The CDR3 DNA reads TGTGCCAGCTATCCCGGGACCACCGGCGAGCAGTACTTC. Translating it yields CASYPGTTGEQYF.

This clone appeared a few times. The rearrangement uses TRBV4-1 and TRBJ1-2; D unclear. CDR1 and CDR2 (germline): MGHRA, YSYEKL. CDR3 length: 14 amino acids. Trimming left V 4 bases short and J 3 bases short, with 12 bases between. The CDR3 region is CASSLRPGDYGYTF. DNA for the CDR3: TGCGCCAGCAGCCTACGCCCGGGAGACTATGGCTACACCTTC.

This chain joins TRBV27 and TRBJ1-2; 8 bases map to TRBD1. The germline V gene encodes CDR1 MNHEY and CDR2 SMNVEV (reference sequence). J lost 4 bases, V lost 2 bases, and 6 bases had no gene match. The CDR3 runs to 15 residues. CDR3 DNA sequence: TGTGCCAGCAGTTTACGGACAGGGAACCTCTATGGCTACACCTTC. Protein sequence: CASSLRTGNLYGYTF.